Included here is one T cell receptor (beta chain) sequence, with context. What it binds is unknown. Trimming took 7 bases from V and 8 from J, leaving 14 bases between them. The CDR3 spans 13 residues. CDR1 is SGHTA and CDR2 is FQGNSA in the germline V gene. Primers for the PCR totalled 60 Vbeta and 13 Jbeta. Using immunoSEQ multiplex PCR, the repertoire was profiled, and TCRdb retains in-frame clones only, with some absent. Of 120,000 to 150,000 clones listed, approximately 71% were seen once; the top ten hold about 3.5%. This sample is part of a study of cytomegalovirus exposure and HLA in healthy donors. Findings of the study overall: Through in vitro validation, three CMV-associated chains were shown to be specific for CMV antigens. Of the V segments, some could not be distinguished, including TRBV6-2 and TRBV6-3, and were excluded.

Material for sequencing was PBMCs. The clonotype was recovered from a man aged 35-49 years in good health and CMV-seronegative. This chain connects TRBV7-2 to TRBJ1-4, with D hard to call. The CDR3: CASTSGFGEKLFF. As DNA, the CDR3 is TGTGCCAGCACCTCCGGGTTTGGAGAAAAACTGTTTTTT.